This record covers a single TCR beta chain. The entry originates in a study of blood T cell repertoires in COVID-19. Profiling relied on immunoSEQ multiplex PCR, and the TCRdb table lists in-frame clones only, not all of them. The table shows about 200,000 clones, with about 89% occurring only once. The CDR3 runs 16 residues. The V end was cut by 4 bases, the J end by 3 bases, with 19 bases between. Germline values: CDR1 MGHRA, CDR2 YSYEKL. Material: PBMCs or T cells enriched from blood (not recorded which). The genes are TRBV4-1 and TRBJ2-7, with a weak D call TRBD1 (6 bases). This TCR came from a woman in her late teens or twenties who had recovered from COVID-19. CDR3 residues: CASSPGDRFMHYEQYF. Here the CDR3 DNA reads TGCGCCAGCAGCCCCGGCGACAGGTTCATGCACTACGAGCAGTACTTC.